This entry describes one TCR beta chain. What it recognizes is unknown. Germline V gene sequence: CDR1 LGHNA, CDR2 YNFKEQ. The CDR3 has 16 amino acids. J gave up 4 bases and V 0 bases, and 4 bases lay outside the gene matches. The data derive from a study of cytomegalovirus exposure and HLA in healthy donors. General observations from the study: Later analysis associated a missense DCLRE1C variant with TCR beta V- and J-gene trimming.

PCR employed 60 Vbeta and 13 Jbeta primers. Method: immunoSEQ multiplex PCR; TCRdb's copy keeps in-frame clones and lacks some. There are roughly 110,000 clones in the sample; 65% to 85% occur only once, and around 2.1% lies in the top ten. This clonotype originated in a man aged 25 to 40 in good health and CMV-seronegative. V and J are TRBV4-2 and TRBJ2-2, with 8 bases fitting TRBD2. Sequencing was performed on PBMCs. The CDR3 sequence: CASSQDGTRGTGELFF. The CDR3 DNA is TGTGCCAGCAGCCAAGACGGGACTAGAGGCACCGGGGAGCTGTTTTTT.